The text below deals with one TCR beta chain. In the original processing: Amplification of reference gene primers was used by the study to estimate nucleated cell counts. Generated by immunoSEQ multiplex PCR, the TCRdb table keeps only in-frame clones and is missing some. That table furnishes V, J and clone size, whereas the DNA furnished D and trimming. The sample lists a few hundred thousand clones, 80% to 90% occurring once. The data derive from a study of blood T cell repertoires in COVID-19. Study background: Acute-phase and convalescent COVID-19 samples originated in the United States, Italy and Spain. The analysed material was cDNA or gDNA that came from T cells, B-cell-depleted T cells, or PBMCs.

One Seattle source followed patients from active infection through their disease course. This CDR3 has 14 amino acids. V dropped 4 bases and J dropped 4 bases, with 13 bases sitting between them. CDR1 SGHAT and CDR2 FQNNGV come from the germline V gene. The V gene is TRBV11-2, the J gene TRBJ1-1; possibly TRBD1 for D (6 bases). Input material: peripheral blood. This receptor was identified in a woman aged 55-70 years with COVID-19, enrolled during active disease. For the CDR3, the DNA is TGTGCCAGCAGCTCACAGGGTCTTGGCACTGAAGCTTTCTTT. Its translation: CASSSQGLGTEAFF.